This T cell receptor (beta chain) was captured by sequencing in a study of T-cell reconstitution after alpha-beta-depleted transplantation in children. The TCRbeta library incorporated unique molecular identifiers. TCRdb passed the PCR reads through MiXCR, listing each CDR3 protein once. The sample lists about 640,000 distinct CDR3 sequences, 16% occurring once. The germline V and J ends were trimmed by 2 bases and 12 bases, with 16 bases remaining between them. The CDR3 is 13 residues long. V gene TRBV12-3 or TRBV12-4 combines with J gene TRBJ1-1; D unclear. The specimen comprised PBMCs from the stem cell graft donor, sampled from the stem cell graft. This receptor was taken from a human donor who donated a stem cell graft to a child with acute myeloid leukemia. CDR3: CASSLTAARKPFF. The CDR3 region has the DNA TGTGCCAGCAGTTTAACCGCGGCGCGCAAACCTTTCTTT.